The TCR beta chain described here comes from a study of T cells in Graves' hyperthyroidism and ophthalmopathy. This clonotype was observed at least ten times. The ends lost 2 bases at V and 3 bases at J; junction bases unmatched: 5. The CDR3 is 16 amino acids. Germline assignment: CDR1 SGHTA and CDR2 FQGNSA. RNA transcripts yielded amplified TCR beta CDR3 regions. HTBI primers were employed in a first-round RT-PCR of the TCR CDR3. TCRdb called the multiplex PCR reads again in MiXCR, with one record for every CDR3 protein. There are roughly 360,000 distinct CDR3 sequences in the sample; approximately 12% occur only once, and roughly 20% lies in the top ten.

The chain has TRBV7-2 and TRBJ2-3; 10 nucleotides line up with TRBD2. Sequenced: blood. The TCR was taken from a man aged 30-40 years with Graves' hyperthyroidism that later progressed to Graves' ophthalmopathy. The CDR3 bases are TGTGCCAGCAGCTTACGGGCTAGCGGGGGAACAGATACGCAGTATTTT. Protein sequence: CASSLRASGGTDTQYF.